The rows below give T cell receptor beta chains drawn from one sample of a study of cytomegalovirus exposure and HLA in healthy donors. Sequencing was performed with immunoSEQ multiplex PCR; in TCRdb, only in-frame clones are kept and a portion is missing. The sample consists of around 140,000 clones, 80% of them appearing once. Sequenced sample: PBMCs. These receptors came from a woman in her thirties in good health and CMV-seronegative. Both conserved end residues are part of each CDR3.

>TRBV7-2|TRBJ1-1
CASSLGAGPTEAFF
>TRBV7-2|TRBJ1-1
CASSLEVGEAFF
>TRBV5-1|TRBJ2-2
CASSLRLSNTGELFF
>TRBV27|TRBJ2-1
CASSGRVGQGGTNEQFF
>TRBV6-1|TRBJ1-6
CASSLDRGGAPLHF
>TRBV2|TRBJ1-2
CASSFSTESNYGYTF
>TRBV5-1|TRBJ1-2
CASSLDTQGAIGYTF
>TRBV7-6|TRBJ2-5
CASSLSPGTGGAQYF
>TRBV7-2|TRBJ2-1
CASSPWGGWNNEQFF
>TRBV5-1|TRBJ2-1
CASSLIRQGTDNEQFF
>TRBV10-3|TRBJ2-1
CAISPSGGPYNEQFF
>TRBV19|TRBJ2-1
CASSVGPLINEQFF
>TRBV5-1|TRBJ2-1
CASSHLSESSYNEQFF
>TRBV30|TRBJ1-2
CAWSQETGDINYGYTF
>TRBV2|TRBJ1-2
CASSESGWHYGYTF
>TRBV7-3|TRBJ1-1
CASSLIPENTEAFF
>TRBV9|TRBJ2-5
CASSPGGRFGETQYF
>TRBV5-1|TRBJ2-7
CASTPGQVNPYEQYF
>TRBV5-1|TRBJ1-2
CASSKTGAPYGYTF
>TRBV2|TRBJ2-7
CASSEGLAYEQYF
>TRBV19|TRBJ2-1
CASSVRQGLVNEQFF
>TRBV6-5|TRBJ1-1
CASSYLRHSTEAFF
>TRBV5-6|TRBJ1-4
CASSLAGTGREKLFF
>TRBV9|TRBJ2-7
CASSVDWGAKYEQYF
>TRBV9|TRBJ1-3
CASSVPTGTGNTIYF
>TRBV5-4|TRBJ1-6
CASSLGSLSPLHF
>TRBV2|TRBJ1-5
CASRLGSENPPHF
>TRBV5-1|TRBJ1-6
CASTPWGQGNNSPLHF
>TRBV18|TRBJ1-2
CASSPLDTPDGYTF
>TRBV9|TRBJ2-1
CASSARGSYNEQFF
>TRBV14|TRBJ1-1
CASRDGLPNTEAFF
>TRBV7-2|TRBJ2-3
CASSPTGDTQYF
>TRBV6-4|TRBJ2-3
CASSDGTSGADTQYF
>TRBV7-6|TRBJ2-7
CASSLGQPYEQYF
>TRBV18|TRBJ1-1
CASSPRAEAFF
>TRBV5-6|TRBJ1-1
CASSFIQNTEAFF
>TRBV6-5|TRBJ2-3
CASGEAQSTDTQYF
>TRBV7-9|TRBJ2-1
CSSSLLPGLAGAEQFF
>TRBV28|TRBJ1-5
CASRPTGHSNQPQHF
>TRBV10-3|TRBJ1-5
CAISEGRGNQPQHF
>TRBV5-1|TRBJ2-3
CASSLGGASGDTQYF
>TRBV27|TRBJ2-7
CASSFASQGYREQYF
>TRBV6-1|TRBJ2-2
CASSETAGELFF
>TRBV7-9|TRBJ2-3
CASSSRDYTQYF
>TRBV7-8|TRBJ2-7
CASSWGLKSYEQYF
>TRBV7-9|TRBJ2-3
CASSQPGGTTDTQYF
>TRBV6-6|TRBJ1-3
CASRLNRGRGNTIYF
>TRBV10-1|TRBJ2-3
CASSELGRSRDTQYF
>TRBV6-4|TRBJ2-7
CASQYYEQYF
>TRBV4-1|TRBJ1-5
CASSQQGARNQPQHF
>TRBV9|TRBJ2-7
CASSVGRGEQYF
>TRBV30|TRBJ1-1
CAWTPGLDNTEAFF
>TRBV28|TRBJ1-3
CASTGVTYGNTIYF
>TRBV7-9|TRBJ1-1
CASSSVEFYTEAFF
>TRBV19|TRBJ2-7
CASSFTGGEQYF